A selection of T cell receptor beta chains follows, all from one sample in a study of cytomegalovirus exposure and HLA in healthy donors. The protocol was immunoSEQ multiplex PCR, while the TCRdb copy is restricted to in-frame clones and leaves out a portion. The table lists 150,000 to 200,000 clones, around 75% of them singletons. The sample taken for sequencing was PBMCs. The receptors here all came from a woman aged 35 to 49 in good health and CMV-seropositive. Both conserved end residues are part of each CDR3. Each record gives: V gene, clone size, J gene, D gene, CDR3 protein, CDR3 DNA. A D gene is named only where the DNA matches it firmly. Only part of the rows carry a size: once, few, many, or a class if the clone is expanded.

v_gene: TRBV5-4; abundance: once; j_gene: TRBJ1-1; d_gene: -; CDR3aa: CASSLGGLNTEAFF; CDR3nt: TGTGCCAGCAGCTTGGGGGGACTTAACACTGAAGCTTTCTTT
v_gene: TRBV15; abundance: few; j_gene: TRBJ2-7; d_gene: TRBD1; CDR3aa: CATSRDSSGGNEQYF; CDR3nt: TGTGCCACCAGCAGAGATTCCTCAGGGGGCAACGAGCAGTACTTC
v_gene: TRBV2; abundance: once; j_gene: TRBJ2-5; d_gene: -; CDR3aa: CASSTRTVRQETQYF; CDR3nt: TGTGCCAGCAGTACGCGGACAGTTCGGCAAGAGACCCAGTACTTC
v_gene: TRBV6-5; abundance: -; j_gene: TRBJ2-1; d_gene: TRBD2; CDR3aa: CASSGTSGSNEQFF; CDR3nt: TGTGCCAGCAGCGGGACTAGCGGGAGCAATGAGCAGTTCTTC
v_gene: TRBV29-1; abundance: -; j_gene: TRBJ1-2; d_gene: -; CDR3aa: CSVVQAEGERALDGYTF; CDR3nt: TGCAGCGTCGTTCAAGCAGAAGGGGAACGGGCCCTCGATGGCTACACCTTC
v_gene: TRBV2; abundance: -; j_gene: TRBJ2-1; d_gene: -; CDR3aa: CANWGEGGQFF; CDR3nt: TGTGCCAACTGGGGTGAGGGTGGGCAGTTCTTC
v_gene: TRBV10-1; abundance: once; j_gene: TRBJ2-2; d_gene: -; CDR3aa: CASSRGDTYTGELFF; CDR3nt: TGCGCCAGCAGTCGTGGGGACACTTACACCGGGGAGCTGTTTTTT
v_gene: TRBV7-2; abundance: -; j_gene: TRBJ2-3; d_gene: TRBD2; CDR3aa: CASSLDLLAGFTDTQYF; CDR3nt: TGTGCCAGCAGCTTAGATCTTCTAGCGGGTTTCACAGATACGCAGTATTTT
v_gene: TRBV27; abundance: -; j_gene: TRBJ2-7; d_gene: -; CDR3aa: CASSLNLGAYEQYF; CDR3nt: TGTGCCAGCAGTTTAAATCTGGGGGCGTACGAGCAGTACTTC
v_gene: TRBV29-1; abundance: -; j_gene: TRBJ2-5; d_gene: -; CDR3aa: CSVEAPDPSGETQYF; CDR3nt: TGCAGCGTTGAAGCCCCCGATCCGAGCGGAGAGACCCAGTACTTC
v_gene: TRBV14; abundance: -; j_gene: TRBJ1-2; d_gene: -; CDR3aa: CASSQGAGVYTF; CDR3nt: TGTGCCAGCAGCCAAGGGGCGGGGGTCTACACCTTC
v_gene: TRBV11-3; abundance: -; j_gene: TRBJ2-3; d_gene: TRBD2; CDR3aa: CASSLGTSGSTDTQYF; CDR3nt: TGTGCCAGCAGCTTGGGGACTAGCGGGAGCACAGATACGCAGTATTTT
v_gene: TRBV27; abundance: -; j_gene: TRBJ2-3; d_gene: TRBD2; CDR3aa: CASSSRASEREGPGDTQYF; CDR3nt: TGTGCCAGCAGTTCAAGGGCTTCCGAGCGGGAGGGCCCCGGAGATACGCAGTATTTT
v_gene: TRBV4-3; abundance: -; j_gene: TRBJ1-1; d_gene: -; CDR3aa: CASSQDPRGGTEAFF; CDR3nt: TGCGCCAGCAGCCAGGACCCCCGAGGGGGCACTGAAGCTTTCTTT
v_gene: TRBV9; abundance: -; j_gene: TRBJ1-3; d_gene: -; CDR3aa: CASSVTPTVSGNTIYF; CDR3nt: TGTGCCAGCAGCGTAACCCCGACAGTTTCTGGAAACACCATATATTTT
v_gene: TRBV7-9; abundance: -; j_gene: TRBJ2-3; d_gene: TRBD2; CDR3aa: CASSLRTSIRTDTQYF; CDR3nt: TGTGCCAGCAGCCTGAGGACTAGTATTAGGACAGATACGCAGTATTTT
v_gene: TRBV4-1; abundance: -; j_gene: TRBJ1-3; d_gene: TRBD1; CDR3aa: CASSQVLSRQGRTGNTIYF; CDR3nt: TGCGCCAGCAGCCAAGTCCTTTCCCGACAGGGTAGGACTGGAAACACCATATATTTT
v_gene: TRBV28; abundance: -; j_gene: TRBJ1-4; d_gene: TRBD1; CDR3aa: CASRSTGGVIEKLFF; CDR3nt: TGTGCCAGCAGATCCACAGGGGGGGTTATTGAAAAACTGTTTTTT
v_gene: TRBV11-2; abundance: few; j_gene: TRBJ1-3; d_gene: -; CDR3aa: CASSPAFGGNTIYF; CDR3nt: TGTGCCAGCAGCCCCGCCTTCGGTGGAAACACCATATATTTT
v_gene: TRBV11-2; abundance: -; j_gene: TRBJ2-2; d_gene: -; CDR3aa: CASSLDSLPRTGELFF; CDR3nt: TGTGCCAGCAGCTTAGATTCCCTCCCGCGCACCGGGGAGCTGTTTTTT
v_gene: TRBV30; abundance: -; j_gene: TRBJ2-2; d_gene: -; CDR3aa: CAWTRQSRPAGSPNTGELFF; CDR3nt: TGTGCCTGGACCCGACAGTCGAGACCCGCGGGGTCACCGAACACCGGGGAGCTGTTTTTT
v_gene: TRBV7-9; abundance: -; j_gene: TRBJ2-1; d_gene: -; CDR3aa: CASSGGSYNEQFF; CDR3nt: TGTGCCAGCAGCGGCGGCTCCTACAATGAGCAGTTCTTC
v_gene: TRBV6-6; abundance: -; j_gene: TRBJ2-3; d_gene: -; CDR3aa: CASSYSRPDTQYF; CDR3nt: TGTGCCAGCAGTTACTCGAGGCCAGATACGCAGTATTTT
v_gene: TRBV15; abundance: -; j_gene: TRBJ2-5; d_gene: -; CDR3aa: CATSRLGRTQETQYF; CDR3nt: TGTGCCACCAGCAGACTTGGACGGACACAAGAGACCCAGTACTTC
v_gene: TRBV28; abundance: -; j_gene: TRBJ1-5; d_gene: TRBD1; CDR3aa: CASSLRSQGAKHQPQHF; CDR3nt: TGTGCCAGCAGTTTACGATCTCAGGGGGCAAAGCATCAGCCCCAGCATTTT
v_gene: TRBV7-2; abundance: few; j_gene: TRBJ2-1; d_gene: TRBD2; CDR3aa: CASSLASGIYNEQFF; CDR3nt: TGTGCCAGCAGCTTGGCTAGCGGGATTTACAATGAGCAGTTCTTC
v_gene: TRBV30; abundance: few; j_gene: TRBJ1-1; d_gene: TRBD1; CDR3aa: CARQGDTEAFF; CDR3nt: TGTGCCCGACAGGGTGACACTGAAGCTTTCTTT